This TCR beta chain was sequenced in a study of shared clonotypes between healthy human individuals. Study results and caveats: Clonotypes not shared had lower generation probabilities than those common to all four donors. Sampling used blood alone; tissue repertoires probably differ. Memory subsets generally showed lower estimated richness than naive subsets.

The CDR3 extends over 16 amino acids. J gave up 8 bases and V 2 bases, and 14 bases lay outside the gene matches. Looked up from germline, CDR1 is MDHEN and CDR2 is SYDVKM. The run depth of the assay was deep. The repertoire was sequenced with immunoSEQ multiplex PCR; TCRdb's copy has only in-frame clones and lacks some. The table lists 2 million to 2.5 million clones, roughly 90% of them singletons. Concerning this clone: Its antigen is not known.

The sequence was obtained from a man aged 18 to 30 in good health. Some clones in this sample may be carry-over from other donors' samples. This chain uses TRBV28 with TRBJ1-2; 7 bases are shared with TRBD1. Sequencing was carried out using naive CD4+ T cells from PBMCs. Subset described: CD45RA+ positively selected. CDR3 in DNA: TGTGCCAGCAGTTTACGCCAGGGGGGTTCATTTCTGGGCTACACCTTC. It codes for CASSLRQGGSFLGYTF.